This T cell receptor (beta chain) comes out of a study of cytomegalovirus exposure and HLA in healthy donors. CDR1 and CDR2 (germline): SGHVS, FQNEAQ. With 2 bases removed from V and 2 bases from J, the gap between germline ends came to 3 bases. The CDR3 consists of 12 residues. Regarding the study as a whole: Reports indicate that TCR beta sequences accurately predicted the HLA-A and HLA-B alleles of most subjects. More clonal expansion characterized HLA-associated TCR beta chains than equally common others in a later analysis.

PCR primers comprised 60 Vbeta and 13 Jbeta primers. Original data processing: Later, 80 million or so unique TCR beta chains were counted in an analysis, and 10 million to 12 million of them were shared. Data came from immunoSEQ multiplex PCR; TCRdb stores just in-frame clones and leaves some out. V, J and clone size are those of that table, while D and trimming were read from the DNA. This table holds 84,000 or so clones, 60% to 80% found once. A word on this clone: Antigen specificity is unknown.

This clonotype was sampled from a middle-aged man in good health and CMV-seronegative. The specimen was PBMCs. This chain joins TRBV7-8 and TRBJ1-1; D unclear. The CDR3 DNA reads TGTGCCAGCAGCTTAACAAACACTGAAGCTTTCTTT. Protein sequence: CASSLTNTEAFF.